This is a list of T cell receptor beta chains from one sample in a study of T cell changes during pregnancy in multiple sclerosis. Clones were sequenced by immunoSEQ multiplex PCR, and TCRdb holds only the in-frame ones, with some missing. The sample has fewer than 55,000 clones; 85% to 90% are singletons. Sequencing used peripheral blood, obtained after pregnancy. Receptors were obtained from a female donor in good health, enrolled as a control in a pregnancy study. The CDR3 runs from the conserved cysteine through the conserved F or W. The D gene is left open where the match is weak. Size tells how often a clone was seen (once, few, many) or the class of an expanded clone, and some rows leave it out.

J: TRBJ2-7
D: TRBD2
size: NA
V: TRBV6-5
CDR3: CASSYSLADSSYEQYF
DNA: TGTGCCAGCAGTTACTCGCTAGCGGACTCCTCCTACGAGCAGTACTTC

J: TRBJ1-1
D: NA
size: NA
V: TRBV14
CDR3: CASSPSMNTEAFF
DNA: TGTGCCAGCAGCCCCTCTATGAACACTGAAGCTTTCTTT

J: TRBJ2-7
D: NA
size: NA
V: TRBV7-3
CDR3: CASSLMAGLTYEQYF
DNA: TGTGCCAGCAGCTTAATGGCAGGTCTCACCTACGAGCAGTACTTC

J: TRBJ1-2
D: TRBD1
size: NA
V: TRBV25-1
CDR3: CASSERQGRYGYTF
DNA: TGTGCCAGCAGTGAACGACAGGGCCGGTATGGCTACACCTTC

J: TRBJ2-7
D: NA
size: NA
V: TRBV7-2
CDR3: CASSLSGQGIEQYF
DNA: TGTGCCAGCAGCTTATCAGGACAAGGGATTGAGCAGTACTTC

J: TRBJ1-2
D: NA
size: NA
V: TRBV10-2
CDR3: CASRGEFGQPNYGYTF
DNA: TGCGCCAGCAGGGGGGAGTTCGGACAGCCTAACTATGGCTACACCTTC

J: TRBJ1-3
D: TRBD1
size: NA
V: TRBV6-5
CDR3: CASSPTGARNTIYF
DNA: TGTGCCAGCAGCCCGACAGGGGCGAGAAACACCATATATTTT

J: TRBJ1-1
D: TRBD1
size: few
V: TRBV4-3
CDR3: CASSQNPGGQGAEAFF
DNA: TGCGCCAGCAGCCAAAATCCAGGGGGACAGGGGGCTGAAGCTTTCTTT

J: TRBJ1-5
D: NA
size: NA
V: TRBV19
CDR3: CASSSPQFFYQHF
DNA: TGTGCCAGTAGTTCCCCCCAGTTTTTTTACCAGCATTTT

J: TRBJ2-2
D: TRBD2
size: NA
V: TRBV27
CDR3: CASSLVGGAGGLTTGELFF
DNA: TGTGCCAGCAGTTTGGTCGGTGGAGCGGGGGGCCTTACGACCGGGGAGCTGTTTTTT

J: TRBJ1-2
D: NA
size: NA
V: TRBV6-5
CDR3: CASSYSEARGYTF
DNA: TGTGCCAGCAGTTACTCGGAGGCGCGCGGCTACACCTTC

J: TRBJ2-4
D: TRBD1
size: NA
V: TRBV11-2
CDR3: CASSFDSGQRGNIQYF
DNA: TGTGCCAGCAGCTTCGACTCGGGACAGAGAGGGAACATTCAGTACTTC

J: TRBJ2-7
D: NA
size: NA
V: TRBV19
CDR3: CASSIVFDRRYEQYF
DNA: TGTGCCAGTAGTATAGTATTTGACAGACGCTACGAGCAGTACTTC

J: TRBJ2-5
D: TRBD1
size: NA
V: TRBV29-1
CDR3: CSVEGQGEETQYF
DNA: TGCAGCGTTGAGGGACAGGGCGAAGAGACCCAGTACTTC

J: TRBJ2-3
D: NA
size: once
V: TRBV2
CDR3: CASLSRGTQYF
DNA: TGTGCCAGCTTGAGCAGGGGTACGCAGTATTTT

J: TRBJ1-5
D: NA
size: NA
V: TRBV19
CDR3: CASSIDITGLEFQPQHF
DNA: TGTGCCAGTAGTATAGATATTACAGGGCTAGAGTTCCAGCCCCAGCATTTT

J: TRBJ1-1
D: NA
size: NA
V: TRBV29-1
CDR3: CSVRATPNTEAFF
DNA: TGCAGCGTCCGTGCCACTCCGAACACTGAAGCTTTCTTT

J: TRBJ2-7
D: TRBD2
size: NA
V: TRBV27
CDR3: CASSLGLAFTYEQYF
DNA: TGTGCCAGCAGTCTCGGACTAGCGTTCACCTACGAGCAGTACTTC

J: TRBJ2-5
D: NA
size: NA
V: TRBV6-5
CDR3: CASSYTEQETQYF
DNA: TGTGCCAGCAGTTACACGGAGCAAGAGACCCAGTACTTC

J: TRBJ2-7
D: NA
size: once
V: TRBV2
CDR3: CASHREKGEQYF
DNA: TGTGCCAGCCACAGGGAAAAGGGCGAGCAGTACTTC

J: TRBJ1-1
D: NA
size: few
V: TRBV13
CDR3: CASSLEALGAGIIENTEAFF
DNA: TGTGCCAGCAGCTTAGAAGCGCTGGGGGCCGGGATTATAGAGAACACTGAAGCTTTCTTT

J: TRBJ2-7
D: TRBD2
size: NA
V: TRBV5-1
CDR3: CASRVLAGSYEQYF
DNA: TGCGCCAGCAGGGTCTTAGCGGGCTCCTACGAGCAGTACTTC

J: TRBJ2-1
D: NA
size: NA
V: TRBV7-6
CDR3: CASSLTSNEQFF
DNA: TGTGCCAGCAGTCTAACTAGCAATGAGCAGTTCTTC

J: TRBJ2-1
D: TRBD1
size: once
V: TRBV5-1
CDR3: CASSRITGGSYNEQFF
DNA: TGCGCCAGCAGCCGGATTACAGGGGGCAGCTACAATGAGCAGTTCTTC

J: TRBJ2-3
D: NA
size: NA
V: TRBV27
CDR3: CASRTGPSTDTQYF
DNA: TGTGCCAGCAGGACAGGACCTAGCACAGATACGCAGTATTTT

J: TRBJ2-3
D: NA
size: NA
V: TRBV4-1
CDR3: CASRLGGLNTDTQYF
DNA: TGCGCCAGCCGCCTGGGCGGGCTCAACACAGATACGCAGTATTTT

J: TRBJ1-1
D: NA
size: NA
V: TRBV7-2
CDR3: CASSSTQGTDAFF
DNA: TGTGCCAGCAGCTCCACCCAGGGGACCGATGCTTTCTTT